Below are 13 T cell receptor beta chains sequenced from a single sample in a study of T cells expressing NK-cell markers. From its re-call of the 5' RACE reads, TCRdb lists each CDR3 protein once, without DNA. Its table records 500,000 to 700,000 distinct CDR3 sequences. Source material: blood T cells: a sorted CD56 or NKG2C T cell subset, CD4+ or CD8+ T cells, or bulk PBMC T cells (not recorded which). Every receptor here comes from a man between 18 and 29 years old in good health.

The chain joins TRBV20-1 to TRBJ2-3. Germline CDR1 and CDR2: DFQATT and SNEGSKA (reference sequence). The CDR3 is 15 amino acids. The CDR3 reads CSARTYTTSTDTQYF.

The V gene is TRBV18, the J gene TRBJ2-6; the TCRdb call, TRBD1, lacks DNA for checking. Germline loops: CDR1 KGHSH, CDR2 LQKENI. This CDR3 spans 18 amino acids. CDR3: CASSPKGQGASGANVLTF.

This chain connects TRBV5-1 to TRBJ2-3; TCRdb lists TRBD1, though no DNA is available to test this call. The CDR3 runs 15 residues. CDR1 and CDR2 from the germline V gene are SGHRS and YFSETQ. The CDR3 loop reads CASSLRGQFADTQYF.

The chain uses TRBV10-3 and TRBJ2-6; TCRdb gives TRBD2 as the D gene, but with no DNA this cannot be confirmed. Per germline, CDR1 ENHRY and CDR2 SYGVKD. The CDR3 has 16 amino acids. CDR3: CAISLTSSSGANVLTF.

V gene TRBV28 combines with J gene TRBJ2-3; TCRdb's D gene call, TRBD2, goes unchecked for lack of DNA. CDR3 length: 14 amino acids. Germline V lookup: CDR1 MDHEN, CDR2 SYDVKM. The CDR3 region is CASSGGGYTDTQYF.

CDR3 in amino acids: CASSLTGDPGDGYTF. V is TRBV7-6 and J is TRBJ1-2; the D call of TRBD1 rests on TCRdb alone, since no DNA is present to check it. In germline, CDR1 is SGHVS, CDR2 FNYEAQ. The CDR3 spans 15 residues.

V is TRBV5-1 and J is TRBJ1-1; the D call of TRBD1 rests on TCRdb alone, since no DNA is present to check it. This CDR3 is 15 amino acids long. Germline assignment: CDR1 SGHRS and CDR2 YFSETQ. The chain's CDR3 is CASNAEAPVGTEAFF.

The genes are TRBV7-3 and TRBJ2-3; TCRdb reports TRBD1, a call that lacks DNA to check it against. The CDR3 loop spans 13 amino acids. CDR1 and CDR2 (germline): SGHTA, FQGTGA. The CDR3 reads CASSRGGADTQYF.

J is TRBJ2-7 and V is TRBV4-2; the D gene TCRdb calls, TRBD2, cannot be checked with no DNA. This CDR3 comprises 14 residues. Germline assignment: CDR1 LGHNA and CDR2 YNFKEQ. CDR3 sequence reads: CASSLWREANEQYF.

The V gene is TRBV11-2, the J gene TRBJ2-7; as DNA is missing, the TRBD2 call by TCRdb cannot be tested. This CDR3 is built from 18 residues. Per the germline V gene, CDR1 is SGHAT and CDR2 is FQNNGV. The chain's CDR3 is CASSLGGGPAFGPGEQYF.

The J gene is TRBJ2-5, the V gene TRBV20-1; checking the TCRdb D call of TRBD2 is not possible without DNA. This CDR3 comprises 15 residues. Looked up from germline, CDR1 is DFQATT and CDR2 is SNEGSKA (reference sequence). The CDR3 spells CSATTISPGQETQYF.

The chain joins TRBV20-1 to TRBJ2-1; the D gene TCRdb calls, TRBD2, cannot be checked with no DNA. This CDR3 is 17 amino acids long. Germline-derived CDR1 and CDR2 are DFQATT and SNEGSKA (reference sequence). Here the CDR3 reads CSARGPGLPSSYNEQFF.

The chain combines TRBV12-3 or TRBV12-4 with TRBJ2-2; the D gene TCRdb calls, TRBD2, cannot be checked with no DNA. This CDR3 contains 15 residues. The CDR3 spells CASRVAGGRTGELFF.